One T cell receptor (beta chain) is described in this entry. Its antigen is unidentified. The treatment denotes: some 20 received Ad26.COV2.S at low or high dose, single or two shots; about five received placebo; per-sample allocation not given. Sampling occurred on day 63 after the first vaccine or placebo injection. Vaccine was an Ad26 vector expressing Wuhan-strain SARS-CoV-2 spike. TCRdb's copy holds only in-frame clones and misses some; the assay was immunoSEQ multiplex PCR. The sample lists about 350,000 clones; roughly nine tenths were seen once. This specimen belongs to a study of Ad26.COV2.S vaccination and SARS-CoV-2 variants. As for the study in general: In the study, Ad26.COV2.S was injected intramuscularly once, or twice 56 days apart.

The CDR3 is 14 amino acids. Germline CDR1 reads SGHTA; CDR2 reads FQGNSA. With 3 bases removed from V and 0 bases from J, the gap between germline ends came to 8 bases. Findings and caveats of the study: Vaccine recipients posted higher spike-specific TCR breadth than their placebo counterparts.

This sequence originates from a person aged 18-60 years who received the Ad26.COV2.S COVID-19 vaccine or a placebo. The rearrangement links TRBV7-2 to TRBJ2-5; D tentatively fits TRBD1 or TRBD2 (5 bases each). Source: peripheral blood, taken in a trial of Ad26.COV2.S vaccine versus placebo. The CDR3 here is CASSLGTDQETQYF. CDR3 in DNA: TGTGCCAGCAGCTTGGGGACGGACCAAGAGACCCAGTACTTC.